The clone carrying this TCR beta chain has only a few counts. Antigen specificity is unknown. The sample originates from a study of beta chain features in type 1 diabetes. Study as a whole: Patients and healthy donors were similar in age, gender and cell yields.

Sequenced material consisted of expressed TCRB transcripts (all of the isolated RNA was reverse transcribed). Using immunoSEQ multiplex PCR, the repertoire was profiled, and TCRdb retains in-frame clones only, with some absent. Among over 700,000 clones listed, under 20% were seen once. The CDR3 has 13 amino acids. Germline V gene lookup returns CDR1 SGHVS and CDR2 FNYEAQ. V was clipped by 1 base and J by 12 bases, with 13 bases between them. Notes on the study in general: In the patient group, naive, central memory and Treg TCRB repertoires seemed more alike than in the healthy donor group.

Every donor had blood drawn once into heparin, approximately 0.11 L on average. The receptor was derived from a woman aged 18-30 years in good health. The chain carries TRBV7-6 and TRBJ2-1; D is undetermined. What was sequenced was naive CD4+ T cells from blood. CDR3 protein: CASSLDRAFSQFF. The CDR3 DNA is TGTGCCAGCAGCTTAGACCGAGCTTTCTCGCAGTTCTTC.